One sample yielded the 27 T cell receptor beta chains listed below, sequenced in a study of T cell responses to AZD1222 COVID-19 vaccine (dated by TCRdb to 2020 to 2022). The method was the immunoSEQ multiplex PCR assay. Drawn from immuneACCESS, this table holds only the in-frame rearrangements with V and J called that TCRdb kept. Clones are partly lost; checked studies trace under half to an unresolved V gene and leave the rest unexplained. The sample has tens of thousands of clones on record, about nine tenths of them singletons. The ten largest make up approximately 2% of the sample. Per the publication, the time point label means: baseline before first vaccination. The source material was peripheral blood, sampled on day 0 of AZD1222 vaccination. The receptor set was obtained from an adult in good health.

The CDR3 DNA reads TGTGCCAGCAGCCTCGGTGGCCAGGGCACTGAAGCTTTCTTT. Amino acid sequence: CASSLGGQGTEAFF. V usage is TRBV3-1 (or the pseudogene TRBV3-2) and J usage is TRBJ1-1; possible D gene TRBD1, 5 bases. There are 14 residues in the CDR3. The V gene's germline CDR1 is LGHDT and CDR2 YNNKEL (reference sequence). Trimming left V 4 bases short and J 4 bases short, with 13 bases between.

The V and J genes are TRBV2 and TRBJ2-7, with TRBD2 as a possible D gene (6 bases). The V gene lost 6 bases and the J gene lost 7 bases, with 19 bases spanning the gap. CDR1 SNHLY and CDR2 FYNNEI come from the germline V gene. The CDR3 is 14 amino acids. The CDR3 region has the DNA TGTGCCAGCAGAACAACCGAGACTAGTGGAGAGCAGTACTTC. Protein product: CASRTTETSGEQYF.

A single count supports this clone. The rearrangement uses TRBV7-9 and TRBJ2-1, with TRBD2 matching over 14 bases. V lost 5 bases to trimming and J lost 8 bases; unmatched junction nucleotides: 5. CDR3 length equals 15 residues. Germline V gene lookup returns CDR1 SEHNR and CDR2 FQNEAQ (reference sequence). The CDR3 spells CASSTGTSGSDEQFF. The CDR3 region has the DNA TGTGCCAGCAGCACCGGGACTAGCGGGAGCGATGAGCAGTTCTTC.

The rearrangement uses TRBV6-5 and TRBJ1-1; no clear D gene. The V end lost 0 bases, the J end lost 5 bases, and 7 bases lay between the germline ends. CDR1 and CDR2 from the germline V gene are MNHEY and SVGAGI. The CDR3 consists of 13 residues. CDR3 loop: CASSYSYQTEAFF. Written as DNA, the CDR3 is TGTGCCAGCAGTTACTCGTATCAGACTGAAGCTTTCTTT.

The chain joins TRBV12-5 to TRBJ1-5; D ambiguous. This CDR3 region has 11 residues. Germline assignment: CDR1 LGHNT and CDR2 FRNRAP. Deletions cut 5 bases from V and 8 bases from J, with 7 bases between. The CDR3 nucleotides read TGTGCTAGTGGTCCCCTGAAGCCCCAGCATTTT. Its translation is CASGPLKPQHF.

This clone was detected only once. The CDR3 nucleotides are TGTGCCAGTAGTGAAGCGGGATTCCAAGAGACCCAGTACTTC. It is translated as CASSEAGFQETQYF. The gene calls are TRBV19 and TRBJ2-5; 7 bases are shared with TRBD2. This CDR3 has 14 amino acids. The V gene end was trimmed by 5 bases and the J gene end by 1 base; junction bases not matched to a gene: 4. Germline CDR1 is LNHDA and CDR2 is SQIVND (reference sequence).

The CDR3: CASSNTGPNTEAFF. The CDR3 region has the DNA TGTGCCAGTAGTAACACAGGCCCCAACACTGAAGCTTTCTTT. The genes are TRBV19 and TRBJ1-1, with D possibly being TRBD1 (5 bases). Germline CDR1 reads LNHDA; CDR2 reads SQIVND (reference sequence). The CDR3 runs to 14 residues. Between the trimmed V and J ends, which lost 4 bases and 2 bases, there was a span of 11 bases.

This clone was seen just once. The rearrangement joins TRBV3-1 (or the pseudogene TRBV3-2) to TRBJ1-4; a possible D gene is TRBD1 (5 bases). From germline, CDR1 is LGHDT and CDR2 YNNKEL (reference sequence). The CDR3 is made up of 15 amino acids. V lost 0 bases and J 8 bases, leaving 13 bases between the germline ends. CDR3 in amino acids: CASSQEGRVREKLFF. The CDR3 DNA reads as TGTGCCAGCAGCCAAGAGGGCAGGGTAAGGGAAAAACTGTTTTTT.

The chain carries TRBV6-5 and TRBJ1-2; D is uncertain. Germline V CDR1 and CDR2: MNHEY, SVGAGI. The CDR3 consists of 11 residues. The germline V and J ends were trimmed by 5 bases and 5 bases, with 6 bases remaining between them. CDR3 loop: CASSIKYGYTF. DNA of the CDR3: TGTGCCAGCAGTATAAAGTATGGCTACACCTTC.

The chain couples TRBV20-1 to TRBJ2-7; 11 positions agree with TRBD2. J was trimmed by 6 bases and V by 3 bases; bases with no gene match: 10. This CDR3 region has 15 residues. Per the germline V gene, CDR1 is DFQATT and CDR2 is SNEGSKA (reference sequence). This chain's CDR3 is CSASSSGRKSGEQYF. Here the CDR3 DNA reads TGCAGTGCTAGTTCTAGCGGGAGGAAGTCAGGCGAGCAGTACTTC.

This rearrangement joins TRBV5-1 to TRBJ1-1; no firm D call. CDR1 and CDR2 from the germline V gene are SGHRS and YFSETQ. V was clipped by 5 bases and J by 2 bases, with 16 bases between them. This CDR3 comprises 15 residues. CDR3 protein: CASSSGRGLNTEAFF. CDR3 coding DNA: TGCGCCAGCAGTTCCGGTCGGGGTTTAAACACTGAAGCTTTCTTT.

This chain connects TRBV7-2 to TRBJ1-1; D possibly corresponds to TRBD1 (6 bases). This CDR3 has 14 residues. Trimming took 5 bases from V and 1 from J, leaving 11 bases between them. Looked up from germline, CDR1 is SGHTA and CDR2 is FQGNSA. CDR3 sequence reads: CASSPRRGNTEAFF. Written as DNA, the CDR3 is TGTGCCAGCAGCCCGCGCAGGGGGAACACTGAAGCTTTCTTT.

This chain uses TRBV3-1 (or the pseudogene TRBV3-2) with TRBJ2-1, with D possibly matching TRBD1 (6 bases). The germline V gene has CDR1 LGHDT and CDR2 YNNKEL (reference sequence). Trimming removed 1 base at V and 10 bases at J, with 11 bases between. The CDR3 is 13 residues long. The chain's CDR3 is CASSQAGGQEQFF. CDR3 nucleotide sequence: TGTGCCAGCAGCCAAGCCGGAGGACAGGAGCAGTTCTTC.

The J gene is TRBJ1-5, the V gene TRBV19; D gene unclear. Germline V CDR1 and CDR2: LNHDA, SQIVND (reference sequence). This CDR3 region has 15 residues. V was cut by 5 bases and J by 2 bases, with 13 bases left in between. In nucleotides, the CDR3 is TGTGCCAGTAGTTGGGCTCCTGGGGGCAATCAGCCCCAGCATTTT. Translating it yields CASSWAPGGNQPQHF.

The chain is built from TRBV19 and TRBJ1-5; perhaps TRBD1 as D (6 bases). Germline CDR1 LNHDA, CDR2 SQIVND (reference sequence). The CDR3 contains 15 residues. V was clipped by 5 bases and J by 4 bases, with 15 bases between them. The CDR3 region has the DNA TGTGCCAGTAGTTCCCCAGGGGCGGCTAATCAGCCCCAGCATTTT. Translation: CASSSPGAANQPQHF.

This sequence joins TRBV7-9 and TRBJ1-1; D gene unclear. Germline V gives CDR1 SEHNR, CDR2 FQNEAQ (reference sequence). Trimming cost V 1 base and J 1 base, with 4 bases left between them. The CDR3 has 13 amino acids. CDR3 residues: CASSLGWNTEAFF. CDR3 coding DNA: TGTGCCAGCAGCTTAGGGTGGAACACTGAAGCTTTCTTT.

The sample holds one count of this clone. The chain has TRBV9 and TRBJ2-7; the D gene is possibly TRBD1 (7 bases). Germline CDR1 reads SGDLS; CDR2 reads YYNGEE. V was cut by 0 bases and J by 1 base, with 14 bases left in between. The CDR3 consists of 16 residues. This CDR3 reads CASSVDGGTVSYEQYF. CDR3 in DNA: TGTGCCAGCAGCGTAGACGGAGGGACAGTATCCTACGAGCAGTACTTC.

This chain uses TRBV7-9 with TRBJ2-1; D perhaps matches TRBD1 (6 bases). The CDR3 has 12 residues. With 5 bases removed from V and 9 bases from J, the gap between germline ends came to 11 bases. Germline V CDR1 and CDR2: SEHNR, FQNEAQ (reference sequence). The CDR3 DNA reads TGTGCCAGCAGCCTACAGGGTAGTGAGCAGTTCTTC. It specifies CASSLQGSEQFF.

The chain has TRBV19 and TRBJ2-2; D is ambiguous. CDR3 length: 15 residues. V was cut by 6 bases and J by 1 base, with 12 bases left in between. Looked up from germline, CDR1 is LNHDA and CDR2 is SQIVND (reference sequence). The CDR3 coding sequence is TGTGCCAGTAGCTCCCCGACACGGAACACCGGGGAGCTGTTTTTT. It is translated as CASSSPTRNTGELFF.

Only one count was recorded for this clone. The chain links TRBV2 to TRBJ2-4; 9 positions agree with TRBD1. Germline values: CDR1 SNHLY, CDR2 FYNNEI. There are 16 residues in the CDR3. V lost 6 bases and J lost 3; bases outside the gene matches: 9. The CDR3 DNA follows: TGTGCCAGCAGACCTACAGGGGGCTTTGTCAAAAACATTCAGTACTTC. It is translated as CASRPTGGFVKNIQYF.

This clone was recorded a few times. This chain links TRBV6-5 with TRBJ2-3, with 8 bases that match TRBD2. Germline loops: CDR1 MNHEY, CDR2 SVGAGI. J lost 3 bases, V lost 2 bases, and 4 bases had no gene match. This CDR3 has 15 residues. The CDR3 DNA reads as TGTGCCAGCAGTTACGTAGCGGGGAGGACAGATACGCAGTATTTT. Translation gives CASSYVAGRTDTQYF.

The chain couples TRBV29-1 to TRBJ1-1; possible D gene TRBD1, 5 bases. Germline loops: CDR1 SQVTM, CDR2 ANQGSEA. The CDR3 loop spans 13 amino acids. Between the trimmed V and J ends, which lost 7 bases and 2 bases, there was a span of 14 bases. CDR3 loop: CSARRGLNTEAFF. The CDR3 DNA reads as TGCAGCGCCAGACGGGGGTTAAACACTGAAGCTTTCTTT.

The chain combines TRBV18 with TRBJ2-7; 10 positions match TRBD2. Germline V gives CDR1 KGHSH, CDR2 LQKENI. The junction had 4 bases not matched to a gene; V was cut back by 6 bases and J by 2 bases. The CDR3 consists of 14 residues. The CDR3 sequence: CASSRAGGTYEQYF. CDR3 bases: TGTGCCAGCTCTCGAGCGGGAGGGACCTACGAGCAGTACTTC.

The genes are TRBV9 and TRBJ1-6, with unresolved D. Looked up from germline, CDR1 is SGDLS and CDR2 is YYNGEE. The CDR3 runs to 13 residues. Trimming took off 1 base at V and 7 bases at J, with 6 bases between the two ends. This CDR3 reads CASSVRLNSPLHF. As DNA, the CDR3 is TGTGCCAGCAGCGTACGGTTAAATTCACCCCTCCACTTT.

The V gene is TRBV7-6, the J gene TRBJ2-2; TRBD2 is a possible D gene (5 bases). Germline assignment: CDR1 SGHVS and CDR2 FNYEAQ. There are 14 residues in the CDR3. V gave up 5 bases and J gave up 1 base, with 8 bases separating them. The CDR3 DNA reads as TGTGCCAGCAGCCGCCGGGGGAACACCGGGGAGCTGTTTTTT. Protein: CASSRRGNTGELFF.

This rearrangement joins TRBV10-1 to TRBJ2-3; a weak D match, TRBD1 (6 bases). V lost 2 bases, J lost 5 bases, and 17 bases lay in between. The CDR3 contains 16 residues. The germline gives CDR1 WNHNN, CDR2 SYGVQD (reference sequence). This chain's CDR3 is CASSEGGTGIGDTQYF. CDR3 DNA: TGCGCCAGCAGTGAGGGGGGAACAGGGATAGGAGATACGCAGTATTTT.

The chain is built from TRBV7-6 and TRBJ1-2; D is perhaps TRBD1 (6 bases). The germline V gene has CDR1 SGHVS and CDR2 FNYEAQ. This CDR3 contains 19 residues. Trimming removed 5 bases at V and 2 bases at J, with 27 bases between. For the CDR3, the DNA is TGTGCCAGCAGCGCCCTCGGCCCGGGGAGGGACAACGCCAACTATGGCTACACCTTC. Translation gives CASSALGPGRDNANYGYTF.